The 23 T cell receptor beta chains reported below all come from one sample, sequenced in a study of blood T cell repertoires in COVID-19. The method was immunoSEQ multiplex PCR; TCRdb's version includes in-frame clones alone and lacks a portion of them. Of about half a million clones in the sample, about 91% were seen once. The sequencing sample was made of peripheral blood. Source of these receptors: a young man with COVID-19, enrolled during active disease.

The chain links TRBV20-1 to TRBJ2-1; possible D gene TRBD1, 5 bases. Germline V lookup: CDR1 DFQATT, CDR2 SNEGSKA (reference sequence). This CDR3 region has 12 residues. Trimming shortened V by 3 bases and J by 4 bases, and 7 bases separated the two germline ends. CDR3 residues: CSASWTYNEQFF. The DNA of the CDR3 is TGCAGTGCTAGTTGGACATACAATGAGCAGTTCTTC.

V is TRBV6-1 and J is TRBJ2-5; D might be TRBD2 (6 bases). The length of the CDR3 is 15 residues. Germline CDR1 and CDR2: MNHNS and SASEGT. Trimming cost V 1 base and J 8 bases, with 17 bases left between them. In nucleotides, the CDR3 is TGTGCCAGCAGTGAAGGCCCGGGACTTCGGGTTACCCAGTACTTC. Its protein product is CASSEGPGLRVTQYF.

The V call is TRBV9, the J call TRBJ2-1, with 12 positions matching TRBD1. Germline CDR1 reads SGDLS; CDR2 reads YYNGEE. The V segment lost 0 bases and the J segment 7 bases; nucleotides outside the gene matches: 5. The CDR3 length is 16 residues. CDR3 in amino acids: CASSVVGTGGMNEQFF. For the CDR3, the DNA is TGTGCCAGCAGCGTAGTTGGGACAGGGGGCATGAATGAGCAGTTCTTC.

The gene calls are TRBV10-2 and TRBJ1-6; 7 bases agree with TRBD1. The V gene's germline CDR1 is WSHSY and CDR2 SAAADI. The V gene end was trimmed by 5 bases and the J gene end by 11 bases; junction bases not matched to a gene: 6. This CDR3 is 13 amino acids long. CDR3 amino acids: CASSRQGKPPLHF. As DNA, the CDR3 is TGCGCCAGCAGTAGACAGGGAAAGCCACCCCTCCACTTT.

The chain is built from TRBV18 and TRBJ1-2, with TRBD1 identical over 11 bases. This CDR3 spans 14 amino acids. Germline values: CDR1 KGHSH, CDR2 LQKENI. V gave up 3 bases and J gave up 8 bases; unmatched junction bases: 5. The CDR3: CASSPGQGAVGYTF. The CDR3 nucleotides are TGTGCCAGCTCACCCGGACAGGGGGCTGTAGGCTACACCTTC.

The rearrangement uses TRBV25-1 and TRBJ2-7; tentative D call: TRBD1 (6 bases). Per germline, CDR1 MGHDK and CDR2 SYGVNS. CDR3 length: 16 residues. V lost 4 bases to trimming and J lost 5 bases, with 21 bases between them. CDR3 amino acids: CASSAKQGSGYDEQYF. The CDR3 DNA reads TGTGCCAGCAGTGCGAAACAGGGTTCGGGCTACGACGAGCAGTACTTC.

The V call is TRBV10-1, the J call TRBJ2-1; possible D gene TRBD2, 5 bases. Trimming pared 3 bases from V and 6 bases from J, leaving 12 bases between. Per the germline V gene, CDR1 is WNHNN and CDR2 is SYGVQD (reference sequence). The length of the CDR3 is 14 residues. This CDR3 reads CASSEARVFNEQFF. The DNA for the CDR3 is TGCGCCAGCAGTGAAGCGAGGGTCTTCAATGAGCAGTTCTTC.

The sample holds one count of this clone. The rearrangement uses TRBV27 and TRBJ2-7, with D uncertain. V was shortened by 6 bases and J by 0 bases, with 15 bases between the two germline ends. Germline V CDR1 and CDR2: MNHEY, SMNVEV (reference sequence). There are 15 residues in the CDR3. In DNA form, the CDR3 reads TGTGCCAGCAGGCCCCTGTGGGCGCCCTCCTACGAGCAGTACTTC. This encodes CASRPLWAPSYEQYF.

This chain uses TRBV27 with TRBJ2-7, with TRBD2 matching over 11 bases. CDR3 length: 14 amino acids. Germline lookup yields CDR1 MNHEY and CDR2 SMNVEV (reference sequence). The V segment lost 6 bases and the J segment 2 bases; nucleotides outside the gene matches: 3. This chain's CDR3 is CASRIAGGTYEQYF. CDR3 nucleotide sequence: TGTGCCAGCAGAATAGCGGGAGGGACCTACGAGCAGTACTTC.

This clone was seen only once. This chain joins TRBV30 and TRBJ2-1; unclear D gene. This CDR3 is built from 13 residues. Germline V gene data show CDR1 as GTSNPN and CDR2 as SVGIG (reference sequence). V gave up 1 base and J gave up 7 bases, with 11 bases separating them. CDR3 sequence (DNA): TGTGCCTGGAGTGCTGGGCCCCCGAATGAGCAGTTCTTC. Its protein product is CAWSAGPPNEQFF.

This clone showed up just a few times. CDR3 region: CASSFAGNTGELFF. The DNA of the CDR3 is TGTGCCAGCAGCTTTGCAGGGAACACCGGGGAGCTGTTTTTT. J is TRBJ2-2 and V is TRBV5-4; D not resolved. The germline V and J ends were trimmed by 2 bases and 1 base, with 6 bases remaining between them. The germline V gene has CDR1 SGHNT and CDR2 YYREEE (reference sequence). The CDR3 is 14 amino acids. Combining the CDR3 with reference TRBV5-4 and TRBJ2-2 gives the whole variable domain ETGVTQSPTHLIKTRGQQVTLRCSSQSGHNTVSWYQQALGQGPQFIFQYYREEENGRGNFPPRFSGLQFPNYSSELNVNALELDDSALYLCASSFAGNTGELFFGEGSRLTVL.

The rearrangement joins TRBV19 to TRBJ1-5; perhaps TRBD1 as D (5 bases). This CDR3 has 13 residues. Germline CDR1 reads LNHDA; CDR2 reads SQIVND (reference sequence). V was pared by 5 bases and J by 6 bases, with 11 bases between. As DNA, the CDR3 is TGTGCCAGTAGTGACAGCAATGCTCAGCCCCAGCATTTT. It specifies CASSDSNAQPQHF.

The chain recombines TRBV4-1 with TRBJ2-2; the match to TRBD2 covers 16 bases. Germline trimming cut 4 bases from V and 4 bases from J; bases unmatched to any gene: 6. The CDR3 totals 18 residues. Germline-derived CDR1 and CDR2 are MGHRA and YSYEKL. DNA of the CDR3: TGCGCCAGCAGCCTGGGGACTAGCGGGGGGGCGAGCACCGGGGAGCTGTTTTTT. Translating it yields CASSLGTSGGASTGELFF.

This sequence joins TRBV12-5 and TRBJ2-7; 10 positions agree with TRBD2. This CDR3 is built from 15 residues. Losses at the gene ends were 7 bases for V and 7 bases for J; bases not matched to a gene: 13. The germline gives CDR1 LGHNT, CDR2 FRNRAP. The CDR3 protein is CASAIPASGSDEQYF. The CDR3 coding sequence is TGTGCTAGTGCCATTCCGGCTAGCGGGAGTGATGAGCAGTACTTC.

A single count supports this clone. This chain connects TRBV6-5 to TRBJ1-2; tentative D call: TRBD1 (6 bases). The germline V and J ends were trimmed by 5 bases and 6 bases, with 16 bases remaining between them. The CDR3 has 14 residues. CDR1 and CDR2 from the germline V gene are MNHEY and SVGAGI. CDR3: CASSTRQERHGYTF. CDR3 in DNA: TGTGCCAGCAGTACCAGACAGGAACGGCATGGCTACACCTTC.

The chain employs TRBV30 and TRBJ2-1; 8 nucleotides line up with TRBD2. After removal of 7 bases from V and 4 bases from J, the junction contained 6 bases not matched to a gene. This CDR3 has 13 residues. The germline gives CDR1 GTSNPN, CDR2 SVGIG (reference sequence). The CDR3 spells CALRLANYNEQFF. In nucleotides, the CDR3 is TGTGCCTTAAGACTAGCGAATTACAATGAGCAGTTCTTC. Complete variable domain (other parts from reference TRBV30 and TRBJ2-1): SQTIHQWPATLVQPVGSPLSLECTVEGTSNPNLYWYRQAAGRGLQLLFYSVGIGQISSEVPQNLSASRPQDRQFILSSKKLLLSDSGFYLCALRLANYNEQFFGPGTRLTVL.

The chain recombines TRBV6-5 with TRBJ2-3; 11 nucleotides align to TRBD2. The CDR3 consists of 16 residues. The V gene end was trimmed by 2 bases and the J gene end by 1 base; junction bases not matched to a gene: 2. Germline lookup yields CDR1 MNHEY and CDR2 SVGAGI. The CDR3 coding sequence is TGTGCCAGCAGTTACACACTAGCGGGGGGCACAGATACGCAGTATTTT. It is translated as CASSYTLAGGTDTQYF.

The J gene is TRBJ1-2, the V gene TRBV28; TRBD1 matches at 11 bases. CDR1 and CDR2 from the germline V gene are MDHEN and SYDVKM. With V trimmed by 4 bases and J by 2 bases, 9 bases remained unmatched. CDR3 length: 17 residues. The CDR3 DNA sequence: TGTGCCAGCAGTTCGGGACAGGGGGTAGGATTGAACTATGGCTACACCTTC. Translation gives CASSSGQGVGLNYGYTF.

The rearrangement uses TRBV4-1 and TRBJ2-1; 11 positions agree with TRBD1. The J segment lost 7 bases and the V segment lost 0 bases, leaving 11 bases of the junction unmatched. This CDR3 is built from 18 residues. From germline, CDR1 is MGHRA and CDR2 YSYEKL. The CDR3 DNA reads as TGCGCCAGCAGCCAAGACGATGCCACCGGGACAGGGGGAAATGAGCAGTTCTTC. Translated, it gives CASSQDDATGTGGNEQFF.

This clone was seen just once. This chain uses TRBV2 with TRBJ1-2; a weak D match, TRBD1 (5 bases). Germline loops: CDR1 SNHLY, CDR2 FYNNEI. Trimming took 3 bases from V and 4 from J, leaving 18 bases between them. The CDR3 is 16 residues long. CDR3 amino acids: CASSESRAPTFYGYTF. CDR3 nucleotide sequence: TGTGCCAGCAGTGAGTCCAGGGCGCCAACCTTCTATGGCTACACCTTC.

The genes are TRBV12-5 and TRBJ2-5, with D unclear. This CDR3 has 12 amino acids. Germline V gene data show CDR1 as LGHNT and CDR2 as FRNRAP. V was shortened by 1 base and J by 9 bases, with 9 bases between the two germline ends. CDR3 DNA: TGTGCTAGTGGTTTGGGCCTAGGAGCCCAGTACTTC. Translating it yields CASGLGLGAQYF.

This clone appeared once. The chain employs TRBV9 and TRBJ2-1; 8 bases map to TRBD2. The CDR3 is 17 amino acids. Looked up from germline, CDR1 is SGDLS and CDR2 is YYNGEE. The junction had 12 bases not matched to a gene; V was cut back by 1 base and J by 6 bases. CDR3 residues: CASSVRVSSGPTNEQFF. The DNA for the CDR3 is TGTGCCAGCAGCGTAAGGGTTTCTAGCGGGCCTACCAATGAGCAGTTCTTC.

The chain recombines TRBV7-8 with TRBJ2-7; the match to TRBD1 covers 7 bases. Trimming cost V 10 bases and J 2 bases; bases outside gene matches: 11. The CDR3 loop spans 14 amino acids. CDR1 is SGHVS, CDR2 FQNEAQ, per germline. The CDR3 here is CATRDRDSPYEQYF. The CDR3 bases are TGTGCCACCCGCGACCGGGACAGCCCCTACGAGCAGTACTTC.